Listed below are T cell receptor beta chains from one sample, sequenced in a study of read filtering for tumor transcriptome and immune sequencing. TCRdb ran MiXCR on the reads and lists one entry per CDR3 protein. The repertoire includes 60,000 to 75,000 distinct CDR3 sequences, roughly 19% of them detected once, and approximately 11% sits in the top ten. The sequencing input was a population of CD138-negative cells sorted from bone marrow. The receptors derive from a donor aged 40 or over with multiple myeloma. CDR3s include the opening cysteine and the closing phenylalanine or tryptophan. Each record gives: D gene, clone size, J gene, V gene, CDR3 protein, CDR3 DNA. A D gene is named only where the DNA matches it firmly. Only some rows state a clone size, as once, few, many or a class for expanded clones.

D: .
size: many
J: TRBJ2-2
V: TRBV6-5
CDR3: CASSGLGGPTGELFF
DNA: TGTGCCAGCAGTGGCCTAGGTGGACCTACCGGGGAGCTGTTTTTT

D: .
size: many
J: TRBJ1-1
V: TRBV7-2
CDR3: CASSLGRDGAFF
DNA: TGTGCCAGCAGCTTAGGGAGGGACGGAGCTTTCTTT

D: .
size: many
J: TRBJ2-1
V: TRBV20-1
CDR3: CSCGTTTNEQFF
DNA: TGCAGCTGTGGGACGACAACCAATGAGCAGTTCTTC

D: .
size: many
J: TRBJ1-1
V: TRBV6-1
CDR3: CASSEAGSTEAFF
DNA: TGTGCCAGCAGTGAAGCCGGGAGCACTGAAGCTTTCTTT

D: .
size: .
J: TRBJ1-5
V: TRBV4-2
CDR3: CASSQDRGVGSNQPQHF
DNA: TGTGCCAGCAGCCAAGATAGGGGGGTGGGTAGCAATCAGCCCCAGCATTTT

D: .
size: many
J: TRBJ1-2
V: TRBV28
CDR3: CASSSPLVANYGYTF
DNA: TGTGCCAGCAGTTCTCCCCTCGTGGCTAACTATGGCTACACCTTC

D: .
size: .
J: TRBJ2-1
V: TRBV14
CDR3: CASSQDPISRNNEQFF
DNA: TGTGCCAGCAGCCAAGATCCAATCAGTAGGAACAATGAGCAGTTCTTT

D: TRBD1
size: .
J: TRBJ2-2
V: TRBV7-7
CDR3: CASSLETGRNTGELFF
DNA: TGTGCTAGCAGCTTAGAGACAGGGCGGAACACCGGGGAGCTGTTTTTT

D: TRBD2
size: many
J: TRBJ2-1
V: TRBV5-6
CDR3: CASSTGLAGPYNEQFF
DNA: TGCGCCAGCAGCACAGGACTAGCGGGCCCTTACAATGAGCAGTTCTTC

D: .
size: few
J: TRBJ1-1
V: TRBV18
CDR3: CASSPPQGEAFF
DNA: TGTGCCAGCTCACCACCGCAAGGTGAAGCTTTCTTT

D: .
size: many
J: TRBJ2-3
V: TRBV28
CDR3: CASRGVTDTQYF
DNA: TGTGCCAGCAGGGGGGTCACAGATACGCAGTATTTT

D: .
size: many
J: TRBJ1-6
V: TRBV30
CDR3: CAWRTSLREPLHF
DNA: TGTGCCTGGAGGACGTCCTTAAGGGAGCCCCTCCACTTT

D: .
size: many
J: TRBJ2-2
V: TRBV5-1
CDR3: CASSPVTDLYTGELFF
DNA: TGCGCCAGCAGCCCAGTGACAGATCTATACACCGGGGAGCTGTTTTTT

D: .
size: many
J: TRBJ1-6
V: TRBV19
CDR3: CASKDGTWGSPLHF
DNA: TGTGCCAGTAAAGACGGGACATGGGGTTCACCCCTCCACTTT

D: TRBD1
size: many
J: TRBJ1-1
V: TRBV12-3/TRBV12-4
CDR3: CASSTAGGWNTEAFF
DNA: TGTGCCAGCAGTACCGCAGGGGGCTGGAACACTGAAGCTTTCTTT

D: TRBD1
size: many
J: TRBJ1-2
V: TRBV12-3/TRBV12-4
CDR3: CASSPGDWQGVNYGYTF
DNA: TGTGCCAGCAGTCCTGGGGATTGGCAGGGGGTCAACTATGGCTACACCTTC

D: TRBD2
size: .
J: TRBJ2-3
V: TRBV20-1
CDR3: CSARDLARTAGEGWTDTQYF
DNA: TGCAGTGCTAGAGATCTCGCGCGGACAGCGGGAGAAGGTTGGACAGATACGCAGTATTTT

D: TRBD1
size: many
J: TRBJ2-2
V: TRBV28
CDR3: CASSFYRGDTGELFF
DNA: TGTGCCAGCAGTTTCTACAGGGGGGACACCGGGGAGCTGTTTTTT

D: .
size: few
J: TRBJ2-2
V: TRBV29-1
CDR3: CSVEVPGHAIGELFF
DNA: TGCAGCGTTGAAGTTCCGGGACATGCTATCGGGGAGCTGTTTTTT

D: .
size: .
J: TRBJ2-1
V: TRBV7-3
CDR3: CASSLSSSKGNVQFF
DNA: TGTGCCAGCAGCTTATCGTCTAGCAAGGGAAATGTGCAGTTCTTC

D: .
size: many
J: TRBJ1-2
V: TRBV10-2
CDR3: CASSDADGYTF
DNA: TGCGCCAGCAGTGATGCCGATGGCTACACCTTC

D: .
size: few
J: TRBJ2-7
V: TRBV30
CDR3: CAWSVGVEQYF
DNA: TGTGCCTGGAGTGTAGGGGTCGAGCAGTACTTC

D: .
size: few
J: TRBJ2-7
V: TRBV5-4
CDR3: CASSPVGRVGEQYF
DNA: TGTGCCAGCAGCCCGGTGGGCAGGGTGGGCGAGCAGTACTTC

D: TRBD1
size: many
J: TRBJ1-2
V: TRBV28
CDR3: CAACRTGGFGYTF
DNA: TGTGCCGCCTGTCGGACAGGGGGCTTTGGCTACACCTTC

D: .
size: many
J: TRBJ2-2
V: TRBV28
CDR3: CASSLFLSPPNTGELFF
DNA: TGTGCCAGCAGTTTATTTCTATCCCCACCGAACACCGGGGAGCTGTTTTTT

D: TRBD1
size: many
J: TRBJ2-3
V: TRBV4-2
CDR3: CASSQDFRTGTDTQYF
DNA: TGTGCCAGCAGCCAAGACTTCCGGACAGGGACAGATACGCAGTATTTT

D: .
size: many
J: TRBJ2-7
V: TRBV20-1
CDR3: CSARGGRSYEQYF
DNA: TGCAGTGCTAGAGGGGGACGCTCCTACGAGCAGTACTTC

D: TRBD1
size: many
J: TRBJ2-1
V: TRBV29-1
CDR3: CSVEGMTGGRLNEQFF
DNA: TGCAGCGTTGAGGGGATGACAGGGGGCCGCCTCAATGAGCAGTTCTTC

D: .
size: many
J: TRBJ2-5
V: TRBV20-1
CDR3: CSAPLQGKETQYF
DNA: TGCAGTGCCCCGTTACAGGGAAAAGAGACCCAGTACTTC

D: .
size: many
J: TRBJ2-1
V: TRBV7-9
CDR3: CASSLLYNEQFF
DNA: TGTGCCAGCAGCCTACTCTACAATGAGCAGTTCTTC

D: .
size: many
J: TRBJ2-3
V: TRBV20-1
CDR3: CSARERADTQYF
DNA: TGCAGTGCTAGAGAGAGGGCAGATACGCAGTATTTT

D: TRBD1
size: many
J: TRBJ2-1
V: TRBV5-1
CDR3: CASSSETGVRNEQFF
DNA: TGCGCCAGCAGCTCGGAGACAGGGGTTCGGAATGAGCAATTCTTC

D: .
size: many
J: TRBJ1-6
V: TRBV28
CDR3: CASSLRPGRHNSPLHF
DNA: TGTGCCAGCAGTTTACGTCCGGGACGGCATAATTCACCCCTCCACTTT

D: TRBD2
size: many
J: TRBJ2-1
V: TRBV20-1
CDR3: CSALAGVFEQFF
DNA: TGCAGTGCTCTAGCGGGAGTATTTGAGCAGTTCTTC

D: .
size: many
J: TRBJ2-5
V: TRBV2
CDR3: CASSVSGWGTETQYF
DNA: TGTGCCAGCAGCGTGTCTGGTTGGGGCACTGAGACCCAGTACTTC

D: .
size: few
J: TRBJ1-2
V: TRBV5-1
CDR3: CASSLGPEGRGYTF
DNA: TGCGCCAGCAGCTTGGGCCCTGAAGGTCGGGGCTACACCTTC

D: TRBD2
size: many
J: TRBJ2-2
V: TRBV20-1
CDR3: CSAPGLAGTGELFF
DNA: TGCAGCGCCCCGGGACTAGCGGGGACCGGGGAGCTGTTTTTT

D: TRBD2
size: many
J: TRBJ2-1
V: TRBV12-3/TRBV12-4
CDR3: CASSRRTSGSENEQFF
DNA: TGTGCCAGCAGTCGACGTACTAGCGGGAGTGAAAATGAGCAGTTCTTC

D: .
size: many
J: TRBJ2-1
V: TRBV5-1
CDR3: CASSLKYEQFF
DNA: TGCGCCAGCAGCTTGAAATATGAGCAGTTCTTC

D: TRBD1
size: many
J: TRBJ1-5
V: TRBV7-2
CDR3: CASSLQTGGGNQPQHF
DNA: TGTGCCAGCAGCTTACAGACAGGGGGAGGTAATCAGCCCCAGCATTTT

D: .
size: many
J: TRBJ2-3
V: TRBV3-1
CDR3: CASSQERTYTQYF
DNA: TGTGCCAGCAGCCAAGAAAGGACATATACGCAGTATTTT

D: .
size: many
J: TRBJ1-1
V: TRBV7-9
CDR3: CASSPSPVKGTEAFF
DNA: TGTGCCAGCAGCCCCTCCCCAGTGAAAGGCACTGAAGCTTTCTTT

D: .
size: many
J: TRBJ2-2
V: TRBV6-1
CDR3: CASRTDANTGELFF
DNA: TGTGCCAGCAGAACAGATGCGAACACCGGGGAGCTGTTTTTT

D: .
size: .
J: TRBJ1-5
V: TRBV18
CDR3: CASRKGDQPQHF
DNA: TGTGCCAGCCGTAAGGGGGATCAGCCCCAGCATTTT

D: TRBD1
size: few
J: TRBJ1-5
V: TRBV29-1
CDR3: CSAWDSPNQPQHF
DNA: TGCAGCGCTTGGGACAGTCCCAATCAGCCCCAGCATTTT

D: TRBD2
size: many
J: TRBJ2-5
V: TRBV20-1
CDR3: CSAPTSGVPETQYF
DNA: TGCAGTGCTCCGACTAGCGGGGTCCCAGAGACCCAGTACTTC

D: TRBD1
size: many
J: TRBJ2-2
V: TRBV11-3
CDR3: CASRRTGGGELFF
DNA: TGTGCCAGCAGACGTACAGGGGGCGGGGAGCTGTTTTTT

D: .
size: many
J: TRBJ2-7
V: TRBV28
CDR3: CASRQGTSYEQYF
DNA: TGTGCCAGCAGACAGGGAACCTCCTACGAGCAGTACTTC

D: .
size: .
J: TRBJ1-5
V: TRBV28
CDR3: CASSPDLSRDFNQPQHF
DNA: TGTGCCAGCAGCCCGGACCTAAGCAGGGATTTCAATCAGCCCCAGCATTTT